This TCR beta chain came from a study of stem cell transplantation in POMP-related autoinflammatory disease. Study background: CD8+ T cells were low and CD4+ cells naive-skewed before transplant. Study-wide results and limits: Across all analyzed T-cell subsets, patients with PRAID tended toward reduced diversity and increased clonality. Fewer unique TRB V-J gene pairings were identified in patients with PRAID.

V shed 2 bases, J shed 8 bases, and the junction held 11 bases outside the gene matches. CDR3 size: 16 residues. Germline CDR1 SGDLS, CDR2 YYNGEE. PRAID featured prominent immunodeficiency. For this clone: Its target is unknown.

Profiled with immunoSEQ multiplex PCR; TCRdb holds only in-frame clones, not every one. The sample consists of fewer than 30,000 clones, around four fifths of them appearing once. The sequence was obtained from a human donor with POMP-related autoinflammation and immune dysregulation (PRAID). The input for sequencing was CD4+ T cells from PBMCs, taken before stem cell transplantation. The chain has TRBV9 and TRBJ2-1; TRBD2 matches 9 bases. The CDR3 coding sequence is TGTGCCAGCAGCGTTAGCGGGGGAAACAGGGGTCATGAGCAGTTCTTC. Its translation is CASSVSGGNRGHEQFF. The complete variable domain, with remaining parts taken from reference TRBV9 and TRBJ2-1, reads DSGVTQTPKHLITATGQRVTLRCSPRSGDLSVYWYQQSLDQGLQFLIQYYNGEERAKGNILERFSAQQFPDLHSELNLSSLELGDSALYFCASSVSGGNRGHEQFFGPGTRLTVL.